This T cell receptor beta chain emerged from a study of beta chain features in type 1 diabetes. A remark on this clone: The antigen is not known.

As every portion of the isolated RNA was reverse transcribed, the sequencing read expressed TCRB transcripts. Average reads for naive, central memory and regulatory T cell samples were about 3.57 million. Assay used: immunoSEQ multiplex PCR; TCRdb lists only in-frame clones, some missing. In the table there are roughly 250,000 clones, 20% of which are singletons. Overall study findings and caveats: Patients with Type 1 diabetes showed moderately but significantly shorter TCRB CDR3s in all four CD4+ subsets. TCRB rearrangement may or may not be influenced by HLA type; here this remained unresolved.

Germline V lookup: CDR1 MDHEN, CDR2 SYDVKM. The CDR3 is 15 residues long. Trimming cost V 5 bases and J 2 bases; bases outside gene matches: 8. Sequences were obtained from naive CD4+ T cells from blood. The chain carries TRBV28 and TRBJ2-7; 8 positions agree with TRBD2. The sequence was collected from a woman aged 40 to 50 with type 1 diabetes. CDR3 loop: CASSSPPLAAYEQYF. CDR3 DNA: TGTGCCAGCAGTAGCCCCCCACTAGCGGCCTACGAGCAGTACTTC.